This T cell receptor beta chain comes out of a study of identifying expanded T cells in peripheral blood. General study results and limits: Roughly 1.2 clones differed between technical replicates, versus about 15 and 19 over time.

The germline V gene encodes CDR1 SNHLY and CDR2 FYNNEI. The CDR3 sequence is 15 residues long. V dropped 6 bases and J dropped 2; count of bases not matched to a gene: 3. This clone has more than one count but fewer than ten. Its antigen is still unknown. No infections or other immune events were documented during collection. Repertoires were generated with immunoSEQ multiplex PCR, while TCRdb's copy carries only in-frame clones and drops some. The table records tens of thousands of clones, approximately 85% of them present only once. The chain links TRBV2 to TRBJ1-6; 8 bases align to TRBD1. The sample taken for sequencing was blood. This TCR derives from a person aged 18-70 years in good health. In nucleotides, the CDR3 is TGTGCCAGCAGAGAGGGACAGGCCTATAATTCACCCCTCCACTTT. It encodes CASREGQAYNSPLHF.